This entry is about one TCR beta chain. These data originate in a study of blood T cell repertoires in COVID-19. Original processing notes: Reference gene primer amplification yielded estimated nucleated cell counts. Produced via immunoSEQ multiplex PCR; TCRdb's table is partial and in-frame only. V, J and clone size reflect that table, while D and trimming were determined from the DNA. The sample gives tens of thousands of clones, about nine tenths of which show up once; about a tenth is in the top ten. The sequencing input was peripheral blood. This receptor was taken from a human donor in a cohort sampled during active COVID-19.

The CDR3 DNA is TGTGCCAGCAGTGACGACAGGGGTTCACCCCTCCACTTT. Amino acids: CASSDDRGSPLHF. The chain is built from TRBV2 and TRBJ1-6; 8 nucleotides agree with TRBD1. CDR1 and CDR2 (germline): SNHLY, FYNNEI. J was trimmed by 9 bases and V by 3 bases; bases with no gene match: 1. The CDR3 consists of 13 residues.